This T cell receptor (delta chain) was identified in a study of γδ T cells in repeated Plasmodium falciparum infection. Looking at the study overall: Each infection was followed by sampling at 21 days, plus baseline and some pre-infection draws.

TCRdb reapplied CATT to the multiplex PCR reads. Of tens of thousands of delta-chain clones listed, 1.5% to 2% were seen once; the top ten hold 15%. Gammadelta T cells were flow-sorted from PBMC into Vgamma9/Vdelta2+ and Vdelta2-negative populations for bulk analysis. Germline CDR1 reads TSWWSYY; CDR2 reads QGS. With 2 bases removed from V and 0 bases from J, the gap between germline ends came to 25 bases. The CDR3 has 20 amino acids. Study findings and constraints: In Vdelta2-negative, largely Vdelta1+, gammadelta repertoires, repeated controlled infections appeared to drive clonal selection waves.

This clone was observed at least ten times. Its antigen is currently unknown. Other nucleotide sequences in the sample specify the same CDR3. The clonotype was recovered from a pool of human donors (malaria-infected and uninfected, not separated). This chain links TRDV1 with TRDJ1; tentative D call: TRDD3 (5 bases). Sequencing input: gamma-delta T cells from blood. The CDR3 DNA reads TGTGCTCTTGGGGAAAAAAGGCGAGTCTGTAAATGGATATACACCGATAAACTCATCTTT. This gives the protein CALGEKRRVCKWIYTDKLIF.